These 19 T cell receptor beta chains came from one sample sequenced in a study of control samples from healthy donors and cancer patients. Repertoires were generated with immunoSEQ multiplex PCR, while TCRdb's copy carries only in-frame clones and drops some. This repertoire shows 10,000 to 15,000 clones, 88% found once; its top ten account for around 3%. Specimen: formalin-fixed, paraffin-embedded tissue. These receptors originate from a male donor with melanoma.

This clone has a single count. This chain joins TRBV10-3 and TRBJ1-2, with D possibly matching TRBD1 (6 bases). With 6 bases removed from V and 12 bases from J, the gap between germline ends came to 20 bases. The V gene's germline CDR1 is ENHRY and CDR2 SYGVKD. This CDR3 contains 13 residues. Here the CDR3 reads CAIRGNQGRSHTF. CDR3 sequence (DNA): TGTGCCATCAGGGGGAATCAGGGGAGGTCCCACACCTTC.

The genes are TRBV18 and TRBJ2-5, with 13 bases fitting TRBD2. CDR3 size: 15 residues. Trimming at V came to 3 bases and at J to 5 bases, leaving 3 bases not matched to a gene. CDR1 is KGHSH and CDR2 is LQKENI in the germline V gene. CDR3 amino acids: CASSPEGLAGETQYF. The CDR3 DNA reads as TGTGCCAGCTCACCCGAGGGACTAGCGGGGGAGACCCAGTACTTC.

V is TRBV19 and J is TRBJ1-2, with D possibly TRBD1 on 5 matching bases. CDR1 is LNHDA, CDR2 SQIVND, per germline (reference sequence). Trimming stripped 6 bases from V and 3 bases from J, with 14 bases between. CDR3 length: 14 residues. The DNA for the CDR3 is TGTGCCAGTAGAATTCTAGAGGGGTACTATGGCTACACCTTC. The encoded protein is CASRILEGYYGYTF.

This chain uses TRBV3-1 (or the pseudogene TRBV3-2) with TRBJ2-5; 7 nucleotides match TRBD1. The germline gives CDR1 LGHDT, CDR2 YNNKEL (reference sequence). The CDR3 covers 16 residues. The trim removed 5 bases at V and 2 bases at J, leaving 11 bases unmatched. The chain's CDR3 is CASSLVPGQIQETQYF. Written as DNA, the CDR3 is TGTGCCAGCAGCTTGGTCCCGGGACAGATTCAAGAGACCCAGTACTTC.

The rearrangement links TRBV5-5 to TRBJ1-5, with a tentative D call TRBD1 (6 bases). This CDR3 spans 14 amino acids. From germline, CDR1 is SGHKS and CDR2 YYEKEE (reference sequence). V lost 2 bases and J lost 3, with 9 bases in between. CDR3 coding DNA: TGTGCCAGCAGCTTTCCAGGGGACAATCAGCCCCAGCATTTT. Protein product: CASSFPGDNQPQHF. Filled out from reference TRBV5-5 and TRBJ1-5, the complete variable domain reads DAGVTQSPTHLIKTRGQQVTLRCSPISGHKSVSWYQQVLGQGPQFIFQYYEKEERGRGNFPDRFSARQFPNYSSELNVNALLLGDSALYLCASSFPGDNQPQHFGDGTRLSIL.

This clone has only a few counts. The V and J genes are TRBV6-1 and TRBJ2-7; TRBD1 matches 8 bases. The germline V gene encodes CDR1 MNHNS and CDR2 SASEGT. The CDR3 contains 14 residues. Trimming removed 3 bases from V and 7 bases from J; junction bases left unmatched: 8. CDR3 sequence (DNA): TGTGCCAGCAGTGAGAGGACAGGGTGGGAAGAGCAGTACGTC. Residues: CASSERTGWEEQYV.

The chain's CDR3 is CASSQGWGVSNQPQHF. CDR3 in DNA: TGCGCCAGCAGCCAAGGTTGGGGGGTTAGCAATCAGCCCCAGCATTTT. The rearrangement joins TRBV4-1 to TRBJ1-5; D possibly corresponds to TRBD1 (5 bases). The germline CDR1 and CDR2 sequences are MGHRA and YSYEKL. This CDR3 has 16 amino acids. Deletions cut 1 base from V and 0 bases from J, with 10 bases between.

The chain employs TRBV11-1 and TRBJ2-1; 8 bases map to TRBD1. The CDR3 runs 15 residues. The J segment lost 5 bases and the V segment lost 4 bases, leaving 7 bases of the junction unmatched. CDR1 is SGHAT, CDR2 FQDESV, per germline (reference sequence). The CDR3 is CASSSRTGRHNEQFF. DNA for the CDR3: TGTGCCAGCAGCTCAAGGACAGGGAGGCACAATGAGCAGTTCTTC.

The rearrangement joins TRBV13 to TRBJ1-1; TRBD1 matches 9 bases. This CDR3 contains 17 residues. The V gene end was trimmed by 4 bases and the J gene end by 0 bases; junction bases not matched to a gene: 9. Germline assignment: CDR1 PRHDT and CDR2 FYEKMQ (reference sequence). CDR3 DNA: TGTGCCAGCAGCTCACCCGGACAGGGGCTTTTGAACACTGAAGCTTTCTTT. Protein: CASSSPGQGLLNTEAFF.

The V call is TRBV19, the J call TRBJ2-5; TRBD2 aligns across 10 bases. This CDR3 region has 14 residues. From germline, CDR1 is LNHDA and CDR2 SQIVND (reference sequence). The J segment lost 5 bases and the V segment lost 5 bases, leaving 5 bases of the junction unmatched. The CDR3 loop is CASSYTGLAETQYF. The CDR3 DNA reads TGTGCCAGTAGTTATACGGGACTAGCGGAGACCCAGTACTTC.

The V and J genes are TRBV19 and TRBJ1-1, with D possibly TRBD1 on 6 matching bases. This CDR3 contains 14 residues. Germline V CDR1 and CDR2: LNHDA, SQIVND (reference sequence). The V gene lost 4 bases and the J gene lost 4 bases, with 13 bases spanning the gap. The chain's CDR3 is CASSKQGLSTEAFF. DNA of the CDR3: TGTGCCAGTAGTAAACAGGGTCTGAGCACTGAAGCTTTCTTT.

This clone was recorded once. V and J are TRBV7-9 and TRBJ1-1; tentative D call: TRBD1 (6 bases). The V gene lost 6 bases and the J gene lost 5 bases, with 16 bases spanning the gap. Germline V gene data show CDR1 as SEHNR and CDR2 as FQNEAQ (reference sequence). The CDR3 sequence is 14 residues long. In nucleotides, the CDR3 is TGTGCCAGCAGTGTTCAGGGGTTTGGAACTGAAGCTTTCTTT. It is translated as CASSVQGFGTEAFF.

The CDR3 DNA is TGTGCCAGCAGCGACAGGGGGAGGGACGAGCTATTCTTC. This translates into CASSDRGRDELFF. This chain connects TRBV9 to TRBJ2-1, with D possibly matching TRBD1 (8 bases). The CDR3 contains 13 residues. Germline CDR1 SGDLS, CDR2 YYNGEE. Trimming cost V 3 bases and J 16 bases, with 20 bases left between them.

The V call is TRBV5-5, the J call TRBJ1-2, with D unclear. The CDR3 has 15 residues. V dropped 0 bases and J dropped 4 bases, with 13 bases sitting between them. Germline loops: CDR1 SGHKS, CDR2 YYEKEE (reference sequence). The CDR3 DNA reads as TGTGCCAGCAGCTTGGAGGGCGGAAAAAGCTATGGCTACACCTTC. Translating it yields CASSLEGGKSYGYTF.

J is TRBJ2-2 and V is TRBV4-2, with 8 nucleotides matching TRBD2. Germline CDR1 reads LGHNA; CDR2 reads YNFKEQ. This CDR3 contains 18 residues. V was clipped by 1 base and J by 9 bases; unmatched bases: 16. In DNA form, the CDR3 reads TGTGCCAGCAGCCAAGCCCCTAGTGGCGGGGGGATGGCTAGGGAGCTGTTTTTT. The encoded protein is CASSQAPSGGGMARELFF.

This clone was seen only once. Written as DNA, the CDR3 is TGTGCCAGCAGTTCCCCATTAGCGGGAGTGGTCGAGCAGTACGTC. Encoded protein: CASSSPLAGVVEQYV. The chain combines TRBV6-2 or TRBV6-3 with TRBJ2-7, with 9 bases fitting TRBD2. This CDR3 contains 15 residues. V lost 4 bases and J lost 6; bases outside the gene matches: 10. CDR1 is MNHEY and CDR2 is SVGEGT in the germline V gene.

J is TRBJ1-1 and V is TRBV6-6; D gene uncertain. V gave up 0 bases and J gave up 6 bases, with 5 bases separating them. Germline V CDR1 and CDR2: MNHNY, SVGAGI (reference sequence). The CDR3 is made up of 12 amino acids. This CDR3 is CASSYSDSEAFF. In nucleotides, the CDR3 is TGTGCCAGCAGTTACTCGGACTCTGAAGCTTTCTTT.

V usage is TRBV9 and J usage is TRBJ2-5, with a tentative D call TRBD2 (7 bases). The CDR3 totals 14 residues. Germline V gives CDR1 SGDLS, CDR2 YYNGEE. The V end lost 3 bases, the J end lost 9 bases, and 18 bases lay between the germline ends. CDR3 amino acids: CASSGDRRGGAQYF. The CDR3 coding sequence is TGTGCCAGCAGCGGAGACCGGAGGGGGGGGGCCCAGTACTTC.

The rearrangement joins TRBV7-2 to TRBJ2-1; 11 bases are a match to TRBD1. This CDR3 region has 15 residues. V lost 6 bases to trimming and J lost 8 bases; unmatched junction nucleotides: 9. Germline V gives CDR1 SGHTA, CDR2 FQGNSA. Here the CDR3 DNA reads TGTGCCAGCAGACGCCCGGGACAGGGGGTCCATGAGCAGTTCTTC. This translates into CASRRPGQGVHEQFF.